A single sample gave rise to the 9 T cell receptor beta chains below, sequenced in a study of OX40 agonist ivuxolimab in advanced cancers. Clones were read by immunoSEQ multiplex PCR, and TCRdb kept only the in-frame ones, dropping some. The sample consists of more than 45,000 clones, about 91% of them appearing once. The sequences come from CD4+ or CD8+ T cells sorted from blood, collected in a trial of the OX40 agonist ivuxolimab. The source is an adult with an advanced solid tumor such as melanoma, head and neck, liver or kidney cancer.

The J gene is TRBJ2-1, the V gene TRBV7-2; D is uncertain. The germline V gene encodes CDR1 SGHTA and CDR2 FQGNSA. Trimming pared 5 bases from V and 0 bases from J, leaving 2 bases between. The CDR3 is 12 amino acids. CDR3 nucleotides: TGTGCCAGCAGCCCCTCCTACAATGAGCAGTTCTTC. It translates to CASSPSYNEQFF.

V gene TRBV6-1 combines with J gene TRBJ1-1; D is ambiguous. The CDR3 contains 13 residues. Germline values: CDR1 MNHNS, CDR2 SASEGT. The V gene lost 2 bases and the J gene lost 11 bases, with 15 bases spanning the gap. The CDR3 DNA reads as TGTGCCAGCAGTGAATCACCTATTGTCGGGGCTTTCTTT. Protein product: CASSESPIVGAFF.

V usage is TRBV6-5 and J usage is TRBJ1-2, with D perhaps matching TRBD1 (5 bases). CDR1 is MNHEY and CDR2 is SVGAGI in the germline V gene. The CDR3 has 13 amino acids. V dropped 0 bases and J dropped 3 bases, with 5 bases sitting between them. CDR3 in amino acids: CASSYSTDYGYTF. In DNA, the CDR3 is TGTGCCAGCAGTTACTCGACAGACTATGGCTACACCTTC.

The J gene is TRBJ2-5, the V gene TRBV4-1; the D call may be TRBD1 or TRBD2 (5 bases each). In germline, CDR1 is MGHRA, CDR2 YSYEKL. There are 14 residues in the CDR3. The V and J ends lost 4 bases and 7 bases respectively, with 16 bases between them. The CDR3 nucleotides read TGCGCCAGCAGCCCGGGACGGCAGTTGGTGACCCAGTACTTC. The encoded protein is CASSPGRQLVTQYF.

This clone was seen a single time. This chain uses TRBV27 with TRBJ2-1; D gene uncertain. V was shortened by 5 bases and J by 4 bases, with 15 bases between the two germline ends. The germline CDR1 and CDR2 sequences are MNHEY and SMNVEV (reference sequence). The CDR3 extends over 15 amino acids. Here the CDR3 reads CASSPSSHPYNEQFF. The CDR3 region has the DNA TGTGCCAGCAGTCCTAGTTCTCACCCTTACAATGAGCAGTTCTTC.

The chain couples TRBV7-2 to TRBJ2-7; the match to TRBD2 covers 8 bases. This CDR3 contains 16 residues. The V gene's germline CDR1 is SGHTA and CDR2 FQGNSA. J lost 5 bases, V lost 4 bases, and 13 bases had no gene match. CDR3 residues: CASSSPYVAGFNEQYF. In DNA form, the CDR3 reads TGTGCCAGCAGCTCCCCTTACGTAGCGGGGTTCAACGAGCAGTACTTC.

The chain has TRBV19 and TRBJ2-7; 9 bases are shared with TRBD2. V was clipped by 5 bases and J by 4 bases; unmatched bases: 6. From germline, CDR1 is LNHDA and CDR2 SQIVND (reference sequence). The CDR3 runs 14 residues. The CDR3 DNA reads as TGTGCCAGTAGTCTCGCTAGCGGGATATACGAGCAGTACTTC. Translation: CASSLASGIYEQYF.

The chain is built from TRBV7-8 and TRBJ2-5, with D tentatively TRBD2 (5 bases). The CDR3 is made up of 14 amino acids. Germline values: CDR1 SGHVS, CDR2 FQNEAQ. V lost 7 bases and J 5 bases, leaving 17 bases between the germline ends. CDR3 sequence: CASTSPGSGETQYF. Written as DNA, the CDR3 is TGTGCCAGCACCTCGCCCGGCTCGGGGGAGACCCAGTACTTC.

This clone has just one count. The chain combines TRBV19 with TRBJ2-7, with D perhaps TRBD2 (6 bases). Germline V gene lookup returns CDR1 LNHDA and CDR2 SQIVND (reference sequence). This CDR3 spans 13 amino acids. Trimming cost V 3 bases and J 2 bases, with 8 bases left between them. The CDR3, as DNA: TGTGCCAGTAGTATGGCTAGCGCCTACGAGCAGTACTTC. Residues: CASSMASAYEQYF.